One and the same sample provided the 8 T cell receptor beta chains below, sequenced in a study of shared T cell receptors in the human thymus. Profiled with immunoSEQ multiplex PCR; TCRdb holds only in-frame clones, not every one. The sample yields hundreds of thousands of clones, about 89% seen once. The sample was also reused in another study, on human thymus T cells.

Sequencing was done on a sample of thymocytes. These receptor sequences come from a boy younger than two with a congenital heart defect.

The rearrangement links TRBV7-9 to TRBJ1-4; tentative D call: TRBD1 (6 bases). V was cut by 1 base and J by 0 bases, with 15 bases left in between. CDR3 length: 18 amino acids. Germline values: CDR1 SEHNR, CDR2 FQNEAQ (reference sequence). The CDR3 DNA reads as TGTGCCAGCAGCTTAGGAGGATTGGGGGCCCCAACTAATGAAAAACTGTTTTTT. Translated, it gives CASSLGGLGAPTNEKLFF.

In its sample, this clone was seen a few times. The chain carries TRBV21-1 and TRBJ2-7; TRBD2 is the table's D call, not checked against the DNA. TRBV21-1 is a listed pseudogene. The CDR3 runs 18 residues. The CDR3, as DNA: TGTGCCAGCAGCGTCTCTGACCCGGGACTAGCGTATACCTACGAGCAGTACTTC. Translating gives CASSVSDPGLAYTYEQYF.

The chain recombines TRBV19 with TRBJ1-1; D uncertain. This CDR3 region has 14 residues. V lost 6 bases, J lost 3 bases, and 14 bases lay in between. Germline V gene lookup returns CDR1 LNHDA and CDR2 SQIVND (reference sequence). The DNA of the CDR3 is TGTGCCAGTAGCCCTCGACGAGGTGACACTGAAGCTTTCTTT. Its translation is CASSPRRGDTEAFF.

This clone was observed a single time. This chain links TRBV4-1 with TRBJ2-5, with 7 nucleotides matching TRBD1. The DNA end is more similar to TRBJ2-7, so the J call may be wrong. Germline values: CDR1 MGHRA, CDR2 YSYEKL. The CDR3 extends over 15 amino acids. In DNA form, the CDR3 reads TGCGCCAGCAGCCAAAAACAGGGGTGGGGATACGAGCAGTACTTC. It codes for CASSQKQGWGYEQYF.

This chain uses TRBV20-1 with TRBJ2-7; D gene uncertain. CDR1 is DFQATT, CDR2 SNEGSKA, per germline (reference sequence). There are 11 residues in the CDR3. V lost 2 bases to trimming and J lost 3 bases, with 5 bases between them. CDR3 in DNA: TGCAGTGCTAGAAGCCTCTACGAGCAGTACTTC. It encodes CSARSLYEQYF.

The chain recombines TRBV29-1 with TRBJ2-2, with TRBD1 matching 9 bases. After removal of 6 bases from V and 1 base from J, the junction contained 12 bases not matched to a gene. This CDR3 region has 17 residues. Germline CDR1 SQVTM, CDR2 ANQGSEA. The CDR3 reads CSVQFRTGAKNTGELFF. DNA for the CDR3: TGCAGCGTGCAGTTCCGGACAGGGGCGAAGAACACCGGGGAGCTGTTTTTT.

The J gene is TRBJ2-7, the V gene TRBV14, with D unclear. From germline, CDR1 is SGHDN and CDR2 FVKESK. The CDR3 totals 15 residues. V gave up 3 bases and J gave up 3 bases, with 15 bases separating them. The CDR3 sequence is CASSHQPYVGYEQYF. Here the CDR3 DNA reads TGTGCCAGCAGCCATCAACCTTACGTCGGCTACGAGCAGTACTTC.

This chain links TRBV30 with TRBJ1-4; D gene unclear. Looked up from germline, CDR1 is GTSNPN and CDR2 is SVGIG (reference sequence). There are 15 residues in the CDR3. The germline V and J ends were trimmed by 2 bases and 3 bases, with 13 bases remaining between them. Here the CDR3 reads CAWSIERRPNEKLFF. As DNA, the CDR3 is TGTGCCTGGAGTATCGAGAGGCGCCCTAATGAAAAACTGTTTTTT.